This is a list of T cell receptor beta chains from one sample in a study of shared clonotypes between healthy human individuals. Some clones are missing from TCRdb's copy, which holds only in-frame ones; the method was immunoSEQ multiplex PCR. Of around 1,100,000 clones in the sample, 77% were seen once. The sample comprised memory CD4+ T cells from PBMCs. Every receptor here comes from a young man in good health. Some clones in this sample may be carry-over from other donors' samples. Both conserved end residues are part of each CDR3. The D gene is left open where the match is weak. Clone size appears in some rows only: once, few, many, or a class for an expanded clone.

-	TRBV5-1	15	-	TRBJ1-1	CASSPERGGIGEAFF	TGCGCCAGCAGCCCGGAACGAGGGGGGATTGGTGAAGCTTTCTTT
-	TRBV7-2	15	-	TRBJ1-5	CASSLGGGGNQPQHF	TGTGCCAGCAGCTTAGGTGGTGGGGGCAATCAGCCCCAGCATTTT
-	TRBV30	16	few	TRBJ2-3	CAWSPGVGALTDTQYF	TGTGCCTGGTCCCCCGGGGTAGGGGCCCTCACAGATACGCAGTATTTT
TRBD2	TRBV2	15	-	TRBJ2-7	CASSGSAGDHYEQYF	TGTGCCAGCAGTGGGAGCGCGGGAGACCACTACGAGCAGTACTTC
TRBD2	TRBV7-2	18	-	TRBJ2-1	CASSLGTSGRFSYNEQFF	TGTGCCAGCAGCCTCGGGACTAGCGGGAGATTTTCCTACAATGAGCAGTTCTTC
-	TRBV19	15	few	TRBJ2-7	CASSLNREGSYEQYF	TGTGCCAGTAGTTTAAACAGGGAAGGCTCCTACGAGCAGTACTTC
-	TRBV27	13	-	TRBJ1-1	CASSPRWGDGAFF	TGTGCCAGCAGCCCTCGATGGGGGGACGGAGCTTTCTTT
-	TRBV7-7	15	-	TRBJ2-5	CASSLGASVGETQYF	TGTGCCAGCAGCTTAGGGGCTAGCGTGGGGGAGACCCAGTACTTC
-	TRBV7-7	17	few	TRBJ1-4	CASSLTPQAGAGEKLFF	TGTGCCAGCAGCTTAACCCCGCAGGCTGGGGCAGGGGAAAAACTGTTTTTT
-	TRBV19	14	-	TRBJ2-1	CASRTSSRNNEQFF	TGTGCCAGTAGGACCTCCTCGCGGAACAATGAGCAGTTCTTC
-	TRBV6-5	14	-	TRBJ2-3	CASRSAGQGDTQYF	TGTGCCAGCAGAAGCGCCGGGCAGGGAGATACGCAGTATTTT
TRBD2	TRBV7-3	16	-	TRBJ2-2	CASSLRLAGNTGELFF	TGTGCCAGCAGCTTACGATTAGCGGGGAACACCGGGGAGCTGTTTTTT
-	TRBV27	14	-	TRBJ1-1	CASRAGGLNTEAFF	TGTGCCAGCAGAGCGGGGGGATTGAACACTGAAGCTTTCTTT
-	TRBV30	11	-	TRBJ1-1	CASQGNTEAFF	TGTGCCTCCCAGGGGAACACTGAAGCTTTCTTT
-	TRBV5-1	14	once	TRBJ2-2	CASSLRSNTGELFF	TGCGCCAGCAGCTTGAGGTCCAACACCGGGGAGCTGTTTTTT
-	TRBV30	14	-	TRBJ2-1	CAWSGPNTYNEQFF	TGTGCCTGGAGTGGACCCAATACCTACAATGAGCAGTTCTTC
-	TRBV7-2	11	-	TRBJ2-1	CASSGYNEQFF	TGTGCCAGCAGCGGATACAATGAGCAGTTCTTC
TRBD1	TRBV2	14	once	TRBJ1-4	CASSNRGLNEKLFF	TGTGCCAGCAGTAACAGGGGCCTCAATGAAAAACTGTTTTTT
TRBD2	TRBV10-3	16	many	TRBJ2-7	CAITDPGGTGSYEQYF	TGTGCCATCACTGACCCGGGAGGGACGGGCTCCTACGAGCAGTACTTC
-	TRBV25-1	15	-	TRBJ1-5	CASSESGPSNQPQHF	TGTGCCAGCAGTGAATCTGGACCTAGCAATCAGCCCCAGCATTTT
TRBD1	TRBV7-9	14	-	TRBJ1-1	CASSGTGGDTEAFF	TGTGCCAGCAGCGGGACAGGGGGCGACACTGAAGCTTTCTTT
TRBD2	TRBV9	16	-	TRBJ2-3	CASSVFTSGYTDTQYF	TGTGCCAGCAGCGTTTTTACTAGCGGATACACAGATACGCAGTATTTT
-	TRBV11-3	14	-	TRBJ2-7	CASSLGGSTYEQYF	TGTGCCAGCAGCTTAGGAGGCAGTACCTACGAGCAGTACTTC
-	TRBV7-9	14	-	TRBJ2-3	CASSIRRSTDTQYF	TGTGCCAGCAGCATAAGAAGGAGCACAGATACGCAGTATTTT
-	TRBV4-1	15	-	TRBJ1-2	CASSQGPRGNYGYTF	TGCGCCAGCAGCCAAGGTCCCAGGGGAAACTATGGCTACACCTTC
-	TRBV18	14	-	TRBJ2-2	CASSLQLSTGELFF	TGTGCCAGCTCACTACAATTGAGCACCGGGGAGCTGTTTTTT
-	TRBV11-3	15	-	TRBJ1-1	CASTPRGQVNTEAFF	TGTGCCAGCACCCCTCGGGGGCAGGTGAACACTGAAGCTTTCTTT
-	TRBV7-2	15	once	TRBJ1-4	CASSSYGSSSEKLFF	TGTGCCAGCAGCTCCTACGGGAGTAGTAGTGAAAAACTGTTTTTT
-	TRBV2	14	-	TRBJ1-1	CASSRQAVNTEAFF	TGTGCCAGCAGTAGGCAGGCTGTGAACACTGAAGCTTTCTTT
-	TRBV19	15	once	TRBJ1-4	CASSRGTAYNEKLFF	TGTGCCAGTAGTAGGGGGACGGCTTATAATGAAAAACTGTTTTTT
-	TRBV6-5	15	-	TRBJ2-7	CASSYSIVAGAEQYF	TGTGCCAGCAGTTACTCGATTGTCGCAGGGGCCGAGCAGTACTTC
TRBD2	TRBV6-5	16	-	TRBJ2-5	CASSYQSSGRGETQYF	TGTGCCAGCAGTTACCAATCTAGCGGTCGGGGAGAGACCCAGTACTTC
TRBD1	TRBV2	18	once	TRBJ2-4	CASSEYAGGLIAKNIQYF	TGTGCCAGCAGTGAATACGCAGGGGGCTTAATAGCCAAAAACATTCAGTACTTC
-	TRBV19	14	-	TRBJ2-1	CATWQGQVGNEQFF	TGTGCCACATGGCAGGGGCAAGTCGGGAATGAGCAGTTCTTC
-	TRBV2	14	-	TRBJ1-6	CASSSTGYNSPLHF	TGTGCCAGCAGTTCGACAGGATATAATTCACCCCTCCACTTT
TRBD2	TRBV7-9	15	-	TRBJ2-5	CASSLGGTSPETQYF	TGTGCCAGCAGCTTAGGTGGGACTAGCCCAGAGACCCAGTACTTC
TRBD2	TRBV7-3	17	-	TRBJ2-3	CASSQGLAGPQGDTQYF	TGTGCCAGCAGCCAGGGACTAGCGGGGCCCCAGGGAGATACGCAGTATTTT
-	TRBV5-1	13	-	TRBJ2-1	CASSLLPNNEQFF	TGCGCCAGCAGCTTGCTGCCAAACAATGAGCAGTTCTTC
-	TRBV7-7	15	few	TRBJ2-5	CASSQGPTGQETQYF	TGTGCCAGCAGTCAAGGGCCCACTGGGCAAGAGACCCAGTACTTC
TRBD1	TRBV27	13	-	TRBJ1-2	CASSYRTGYGYTF	TGTGCCAGCAGTTACAGGACAGGCTATGGCTACACCTTC
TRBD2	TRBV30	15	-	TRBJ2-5	CAWSVGAGGRETQYF	TGTGCCTGGAGTGTTGGAGCGGGAGGGCGGGAGACCCAGTACTTC
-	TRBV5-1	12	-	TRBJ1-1	CASSLSEEGAFF	TGCGCCAGCAGCTTGAGTGAGGAGGGAGCTTTCTTT
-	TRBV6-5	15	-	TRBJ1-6	CASRPRQRSNSPLHF	TGTGCCAGCAGGCCGAGACAGAGATCGAATTCACCCCTCCACTTT
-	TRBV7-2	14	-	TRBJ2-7	CASSLRYGGNEQYF	TGTGCCAGCAGCTTGCGGTACGGTGGGAACGAGCAGTACTTC
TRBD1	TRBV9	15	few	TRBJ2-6	CASTNRGSGANVLTF	TGTGCCAGCACCAACAGGGGGTCTGGGGCCAACGTCCTGACTTTC
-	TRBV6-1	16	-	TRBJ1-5	CASSGGGRGTLRTQHF	TGTGCCAGCAGTGGAGGGGGGCGTGGGACACTACGAACCCAGCATTTT
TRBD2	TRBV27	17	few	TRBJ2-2	CASSSGPTSGRPGELFF	TGTGCCAGCAGCTCCGGCCCGACTAGCGGGAGACCCGGGGAGCTGTTTTTT
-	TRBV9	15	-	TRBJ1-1	CASSPMGVVNTEAFF	TGTGCCAGCAGCCCCATGGGGGTTGTGAACACTGAAGCTTTCTTT
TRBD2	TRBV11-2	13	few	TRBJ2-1	CASSLGESGGLFF	TGTGCCAGCAGCTTAGGGGAAAGCGGGGGTCTGTTCTTC
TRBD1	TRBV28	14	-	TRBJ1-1	CASSVGQLNTEAFF	TGTGCCAGCAGTGTGGGACAGCTGAACACTGAAGCTTTCTTT
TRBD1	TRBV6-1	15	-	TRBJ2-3	CASSKRQGGTDTQYF	TGTGCCAGCAGTAAACGACAGGGGGGTACAGATACGCAGTATTTT
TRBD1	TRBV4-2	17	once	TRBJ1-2	CASSQDTGTGDLYGYTF	TGTGCCAGCAGCCAAGATACGGGGACAGGGGACCTCTATGGCTACACCTTC
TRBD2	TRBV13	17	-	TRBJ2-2	CASSFTGTSGSTGELFF	TGTGCCAGCAGCTTTACCGGGACTAGCGGGAGTACCGGGGAGCTGTTTTTT
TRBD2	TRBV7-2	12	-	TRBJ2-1	CASSRTSLEQFF	TGTGCCAGCAGCCGGACTAGTCTTGAGCAGTTCTTC
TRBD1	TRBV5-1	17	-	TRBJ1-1	CASSSIPGQGVNTEAFF	TGCGCCAGCAGCTCCATCCCGGGACAGGGGGTGAACACTGAAGCTTTCTTT
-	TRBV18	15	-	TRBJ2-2	CASSPRQDNTGELFF	TGTGCCAGCTCACCCCGACAGGACAACACCGGGGAGCTGTTTTTT
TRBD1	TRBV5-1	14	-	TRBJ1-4	CASSFTGGVEKLFF	TGCGCCAGCAGCTTTACAGGGGGTGTTGAAAAACTGTTTTTT
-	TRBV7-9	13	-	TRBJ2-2	CASSPFRTGELFF	TGTGCCAGCAGCCCCTTTCGTACCGGGGAGCTGTTTTTT
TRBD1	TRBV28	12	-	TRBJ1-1	CASSPTGAGAFF	TGTGCCAGCAGCCCGACAGGGGCTGGAGCTTTCTTT